The clone carrying this T cell receptor (beta chain) has just one count. Antigen unknown. It may be a read error: a sequence one base away is much more abundant. Using its own MiXCR run on the reads, TCRdb lists one record per CDR3 protein. Of some 170,000 distinct CDR3 sequences in the sample, about 18% are singletons; the top ten hold roughly 24%. The entry originates in a study of T cell repertoires in cytomegalovirus infection. For the study at large: Indicated by public TCR beta signatures were CMV infection and matching HLA type. Study-level findings and limits: In two of eight donors, the top clonotype was HLA-C-restricted CMV-specific. Summed frequency of shared TCR beta families picked out CMV carriers who also had the relevant HLA.

V was shortened by 4 bases and J by 2 bases, with 5 bases between the two germline ends. This CDR3 spans 12 amino acids. The V gene's germline CDR1 is SGDLS and CDR2 YYNGEE. The chain carries TRBV9 and TRBJ2-3; D not certain. The sequenced material came from CD8+ T cells from PBMCs. The clonotype was recovered from a human donor in good health (CMV status not recorded). Some clones in this sample may be carry-over from other donors' samples. The CDR3 region is CASSSNTDTQYF. The CDR3, as DNA: TGTGCCAGCAGCTCCAACACAGATACGCAGTATTTT.